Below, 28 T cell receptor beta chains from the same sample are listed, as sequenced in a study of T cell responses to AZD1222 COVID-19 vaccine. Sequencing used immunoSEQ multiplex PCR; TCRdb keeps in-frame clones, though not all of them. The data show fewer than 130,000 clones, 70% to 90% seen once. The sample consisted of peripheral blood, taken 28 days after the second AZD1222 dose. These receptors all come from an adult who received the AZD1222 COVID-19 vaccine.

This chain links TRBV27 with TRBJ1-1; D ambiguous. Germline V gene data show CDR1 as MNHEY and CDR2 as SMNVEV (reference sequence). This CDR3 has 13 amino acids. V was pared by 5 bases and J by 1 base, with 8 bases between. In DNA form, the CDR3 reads TGTGCCAGCAGTCTAAGATCGAACACTGAAGCTTTCTTT. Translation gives CASSLRSNTEAFF.

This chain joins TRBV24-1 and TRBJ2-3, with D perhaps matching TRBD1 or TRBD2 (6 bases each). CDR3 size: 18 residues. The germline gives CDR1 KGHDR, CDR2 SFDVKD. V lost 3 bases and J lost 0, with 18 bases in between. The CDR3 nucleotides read TGTGCCACCAGTGATGACCCAGAGGGGGGCTTTAGCACAGATACGCAGTATTTT. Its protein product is CATSDDPEGGFSTDTQYF.

The CDR3 DNA follows: TGTGCCAGCAGGGTCGGAAGTTGGACCCAGCATTTT. Translation gives CASRVGSWTQHF. V is TRBV12-3 or TRBV12-4 and J is TRBJ1-5, with D hard to call. This CDR3 contains 12 residues. Trimming removed 6 bases at V and 11 bases at J, with 14 bases between.

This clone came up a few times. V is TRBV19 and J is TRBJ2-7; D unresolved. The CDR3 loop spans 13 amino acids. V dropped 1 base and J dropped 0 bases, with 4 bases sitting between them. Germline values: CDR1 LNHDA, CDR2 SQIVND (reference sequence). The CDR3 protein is CASSIVPSYEQYF. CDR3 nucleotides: TGTGCCAGTAGTATAGTCCCCTCCTACGAGCAGTACTTC.

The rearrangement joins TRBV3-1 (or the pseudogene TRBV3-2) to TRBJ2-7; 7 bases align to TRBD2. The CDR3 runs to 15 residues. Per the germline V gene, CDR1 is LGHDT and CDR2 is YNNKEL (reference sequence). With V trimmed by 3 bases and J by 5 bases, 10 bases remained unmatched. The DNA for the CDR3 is TGTGCCAGCAGCCATCGACTAGCCAGAGGGCACGAGCAGTACTTC. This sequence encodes CASSHRLARGHEQYF.

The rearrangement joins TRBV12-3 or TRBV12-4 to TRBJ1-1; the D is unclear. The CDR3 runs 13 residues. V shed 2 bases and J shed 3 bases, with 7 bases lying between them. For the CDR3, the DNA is TGTGCCAGCAGTTTAATGCAGGACACTGAAGCTTTCTTT. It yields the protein CASSLMQDTEAFF.

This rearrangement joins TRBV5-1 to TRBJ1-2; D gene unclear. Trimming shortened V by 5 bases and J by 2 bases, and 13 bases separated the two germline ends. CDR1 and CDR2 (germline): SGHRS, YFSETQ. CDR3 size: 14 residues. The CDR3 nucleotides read TGCGCCAGCAGTATCTCGGCGGCCAACTATGGCTACACCTTC. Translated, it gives CASSISAANYGYTF.

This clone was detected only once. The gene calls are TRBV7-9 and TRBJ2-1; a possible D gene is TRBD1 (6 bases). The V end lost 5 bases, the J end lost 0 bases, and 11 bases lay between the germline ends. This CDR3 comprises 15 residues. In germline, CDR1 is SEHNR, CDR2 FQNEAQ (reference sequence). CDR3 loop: CASSPQGSSYNEQFF. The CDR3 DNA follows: TGTGCCAGCAGCCCCCAGGGGAGCTCCTACAATGAGCAGTTCTTC.

For the CDR3, the DNA is TGTGCCAGCAGTGCAGCCAGCTCCTACGAGCAGTACTTC. As protein: CASSAASSYEQYF. The chain combines TRBV6-1 with TRBJ2-7, with D uncertain. V was pared by 4 bases and J by 0 bases, with 7 bases between. Germline lookup yields CDR1 MNHNS and CDR2 SASEGT. The CDR3 has 13 amino acids.

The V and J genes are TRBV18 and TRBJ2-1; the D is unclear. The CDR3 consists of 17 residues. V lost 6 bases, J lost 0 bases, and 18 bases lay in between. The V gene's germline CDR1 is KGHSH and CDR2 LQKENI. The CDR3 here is CASSLNTDSSSYNEQFF. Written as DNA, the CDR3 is TGTGCCAGCTCCCTCAACACTGACTCTAGCTCCTACAATGAGCAGTTCTTC.

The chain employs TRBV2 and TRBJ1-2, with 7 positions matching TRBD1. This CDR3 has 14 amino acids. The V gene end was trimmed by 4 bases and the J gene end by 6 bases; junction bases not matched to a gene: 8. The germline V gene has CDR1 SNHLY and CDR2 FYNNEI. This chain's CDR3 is CASSAQTGQDGYTF. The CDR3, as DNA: TGTGCCAGCAGTGCCCAGACAGGGCAGGATGGCTACACCTTC.

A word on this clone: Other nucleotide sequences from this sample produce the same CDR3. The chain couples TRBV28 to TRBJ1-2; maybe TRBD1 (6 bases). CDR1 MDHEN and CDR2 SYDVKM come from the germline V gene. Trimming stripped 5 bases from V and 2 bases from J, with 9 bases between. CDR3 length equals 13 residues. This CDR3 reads CASSPQGNYGYTF. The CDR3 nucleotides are TGTGCCAGCAGTCCACAGGGAAACTATGGCTACACCTTC.

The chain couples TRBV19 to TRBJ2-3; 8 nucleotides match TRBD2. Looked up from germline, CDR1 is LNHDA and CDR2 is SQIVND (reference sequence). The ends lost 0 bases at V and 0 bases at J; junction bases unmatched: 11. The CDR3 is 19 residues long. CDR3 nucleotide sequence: TGTGCCAGTAGTATAGATCTCGAAGATAGCGGGGCGAGCACAGATACGCAGTATTTT. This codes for CASSIDLEDSGASTDTQYF.

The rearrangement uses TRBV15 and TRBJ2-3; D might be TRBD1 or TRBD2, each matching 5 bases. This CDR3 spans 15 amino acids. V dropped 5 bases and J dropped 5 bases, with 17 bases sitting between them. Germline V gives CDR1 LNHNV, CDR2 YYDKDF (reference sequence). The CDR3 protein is CATSSSRSGRDTQYF. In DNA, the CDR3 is TGTGCCACCAGCTCCAGTAGATCGGGACGAGATACGCAGTATTTT.

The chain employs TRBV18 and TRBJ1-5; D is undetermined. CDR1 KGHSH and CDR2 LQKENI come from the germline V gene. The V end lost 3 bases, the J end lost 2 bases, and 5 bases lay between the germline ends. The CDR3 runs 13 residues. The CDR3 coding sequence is TGTGCCAGCTCACCTATAGGCAATCAGCCCCAGCATTTT. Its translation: CASSPIGNQPQHF.

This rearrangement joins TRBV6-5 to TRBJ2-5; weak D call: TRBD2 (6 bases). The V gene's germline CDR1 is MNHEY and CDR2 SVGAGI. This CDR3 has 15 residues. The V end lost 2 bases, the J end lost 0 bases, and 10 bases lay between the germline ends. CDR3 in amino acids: CASSYVGDYQETQYF. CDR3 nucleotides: TGTGCCAGCAGTTACGTAGGGGACTACCAAGAGACCCAGTACTTC.

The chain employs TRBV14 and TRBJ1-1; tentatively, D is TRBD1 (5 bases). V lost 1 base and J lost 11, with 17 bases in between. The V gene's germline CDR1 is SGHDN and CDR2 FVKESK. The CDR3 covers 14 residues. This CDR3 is CASSQGYRNRQAFF. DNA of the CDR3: TGTGCCAGCAGCCAAGGATACAGGAATAGACAGGCTTTCTTT.

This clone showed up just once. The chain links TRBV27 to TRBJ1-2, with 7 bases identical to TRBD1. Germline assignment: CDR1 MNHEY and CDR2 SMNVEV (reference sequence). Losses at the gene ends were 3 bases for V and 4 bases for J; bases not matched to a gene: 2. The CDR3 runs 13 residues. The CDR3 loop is CASSFRTGYGYTF. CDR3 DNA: TGTGCCAGCAGTTTTCGGACAGGCTATGGCTACACCTTC.

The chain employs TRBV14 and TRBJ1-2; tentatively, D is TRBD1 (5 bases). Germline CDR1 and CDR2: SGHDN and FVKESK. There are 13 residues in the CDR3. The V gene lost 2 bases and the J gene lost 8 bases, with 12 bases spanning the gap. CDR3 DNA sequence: TGTGCCAGCAGCCAAATACCGGGACTCGGCTACACCTTC. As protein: CASSQIPGLGYTF.

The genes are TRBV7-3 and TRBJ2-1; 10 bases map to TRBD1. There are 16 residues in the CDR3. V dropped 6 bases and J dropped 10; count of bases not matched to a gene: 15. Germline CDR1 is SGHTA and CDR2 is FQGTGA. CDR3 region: CASRDPGQGQFGEQFF. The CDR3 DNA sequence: TGTGCCAGCAGGGATCCGGGACAGGGGCAATTTGGGGAGCAGTTCTTC. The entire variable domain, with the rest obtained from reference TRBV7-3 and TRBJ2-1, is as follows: GAGVSQTPSNKVTEKGKYVELRCDPISGHTALYWYRQSLGQGPEFLIYFQGTGAADDSGLPNDRFFAVRPEGSVSTLKIQRTERGDSAVYLCASRDPGQGQFGEQFFGPGTRLTVL.

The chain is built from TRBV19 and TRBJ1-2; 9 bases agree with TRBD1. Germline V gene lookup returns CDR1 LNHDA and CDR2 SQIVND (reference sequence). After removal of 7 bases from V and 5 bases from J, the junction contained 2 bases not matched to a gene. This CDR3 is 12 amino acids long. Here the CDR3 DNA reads TGTGCCAGTATCGGGACAGGGTATGGCTACACCTTC. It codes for CASIGTGYGYTF.

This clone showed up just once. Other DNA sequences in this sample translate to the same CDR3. CDR3 region: CASSPEGATNEKLFF. The DNA for the CDR3 is TGCGCCAGCAGCCCCGAGGGTGCAACTAATGAAAAACTGTTTTTT. The chain uses TRBV5-1 and TRBJ1-4; D remains ambiguous. Germline values: CDR1 SGHRS, CDR2 YFSETQ. Trimming pared 4 bases from V and 0 bases from J, leaving 10 bases between. This CDR3 is 15 amino acids long.

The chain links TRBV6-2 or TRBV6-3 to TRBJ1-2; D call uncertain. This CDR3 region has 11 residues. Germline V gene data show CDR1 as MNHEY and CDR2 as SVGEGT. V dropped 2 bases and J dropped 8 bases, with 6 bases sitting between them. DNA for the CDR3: TGTGCCAGCAGTTACCTGGGGGGCTACACCTTC. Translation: CASSYLGGYTF.

The CDR3 sequence: CASSQERQSSTRSGNTIYF. CDR3 coding DNA: TGCGCCAGCAGCCAAGAAAGGCAGTCCTCCACTCGCTCTGGAAACACCATATATTTT. The genes are TRBV4-1 and TRBJ1-3; no firm D call. Deletions cut 0 bases from V and 0 bases from J, with 18 bases between. The CDR3 extends over 19 amino acids. Per the germline V gene, CDR1 is MGHRA and CDR2 is YSYEKL.

The CDR3 region is CASSLSWGQETQYF. CDR3 in DNA: TGTGCCAGCAGCTTGAGTTGGGGTCAAGAGACCCAGTACTTC. This chain joins TRBV5-5 and TRBJ2-5; D ambiguous. Germline-derived CDR1 and CDR2 are SGHKS and YYEKEE (reference sequence). V was clipped by 1 base and J by 2 bases, with 9 bases between them. This CDR3 is built from 14 residues.

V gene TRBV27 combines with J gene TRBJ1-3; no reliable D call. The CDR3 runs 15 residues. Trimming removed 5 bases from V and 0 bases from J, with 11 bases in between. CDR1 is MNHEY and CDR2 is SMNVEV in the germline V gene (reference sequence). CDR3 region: CASSLDRRSGNTIYF. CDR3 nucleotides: TGTGCCAGCAGTCTCGACCGCCGCTCTGGAAACACCATATATTTT.

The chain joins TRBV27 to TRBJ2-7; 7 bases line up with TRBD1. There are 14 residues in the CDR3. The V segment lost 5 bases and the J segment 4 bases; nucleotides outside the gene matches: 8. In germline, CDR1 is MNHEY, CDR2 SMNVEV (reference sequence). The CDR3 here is CASSPTGTAYEQYF. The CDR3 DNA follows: TGTGCCAGCAGTCCTACCGGGACAGCATACGAGCAGTACTTC.

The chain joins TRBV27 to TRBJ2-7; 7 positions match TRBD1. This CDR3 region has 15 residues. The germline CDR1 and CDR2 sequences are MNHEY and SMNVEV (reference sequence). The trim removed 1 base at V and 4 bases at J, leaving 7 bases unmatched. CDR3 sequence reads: CASSLLRDSSYEQYF. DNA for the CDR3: TGTGCCAGCAGTTTATTACGGGACAGTTCGTACGAGCAGTACTTC.